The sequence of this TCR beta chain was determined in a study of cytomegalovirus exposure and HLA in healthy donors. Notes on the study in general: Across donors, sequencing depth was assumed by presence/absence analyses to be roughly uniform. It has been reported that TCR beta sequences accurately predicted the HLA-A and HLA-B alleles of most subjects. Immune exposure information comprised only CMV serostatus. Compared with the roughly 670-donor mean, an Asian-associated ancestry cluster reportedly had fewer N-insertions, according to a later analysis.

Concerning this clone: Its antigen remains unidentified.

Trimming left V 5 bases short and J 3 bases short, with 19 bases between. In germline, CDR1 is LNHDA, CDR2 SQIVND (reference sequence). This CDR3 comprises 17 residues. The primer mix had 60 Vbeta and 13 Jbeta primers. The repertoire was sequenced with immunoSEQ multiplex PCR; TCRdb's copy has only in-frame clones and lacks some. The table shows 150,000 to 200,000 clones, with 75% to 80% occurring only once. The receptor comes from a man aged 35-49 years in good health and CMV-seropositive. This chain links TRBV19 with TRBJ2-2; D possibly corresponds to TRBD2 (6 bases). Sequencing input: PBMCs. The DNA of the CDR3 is TGTGCCAGTAGTTTCCACAGTGCTAGCGAGGACACCGGGGAGCTGTTTTTT. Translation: CASSFHSASEDTGELFF.